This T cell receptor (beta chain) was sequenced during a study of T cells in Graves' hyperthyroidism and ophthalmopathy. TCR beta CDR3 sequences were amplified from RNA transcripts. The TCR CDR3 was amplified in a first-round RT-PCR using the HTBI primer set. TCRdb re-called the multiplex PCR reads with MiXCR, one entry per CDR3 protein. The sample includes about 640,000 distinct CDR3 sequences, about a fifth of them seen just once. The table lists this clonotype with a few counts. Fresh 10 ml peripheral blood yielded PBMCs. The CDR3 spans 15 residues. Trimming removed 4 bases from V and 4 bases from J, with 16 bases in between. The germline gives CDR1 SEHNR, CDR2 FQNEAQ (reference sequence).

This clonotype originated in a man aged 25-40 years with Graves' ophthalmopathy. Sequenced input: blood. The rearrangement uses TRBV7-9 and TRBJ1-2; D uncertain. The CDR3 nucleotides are TGTGCCAGCAGCTCTTCGTCCGGGTTATTCTATGGCTACACCTTC. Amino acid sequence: CASSSSSGLFYGYTF.